Below, 14 T cell receptor beta chains from the same sample are listed, as sequenced in a study of post-analysis software for immune sequencing data. Their target antigens are unknown. Unique molecular identifiers tagged the TCR beta cDNA libraries. TCRdb re-analysed the PCR reads in MiXCR, keeping a single row per CDR3 protein. The sample lists about 820,000 distinct CDR3 sequences, roughly 50% occurring once. General study points: Relative to controls, patients had 4 or 5 TRBV segments at higher frequency, with TRBV5-6, TRBV5-1 and TRBV20-1 among these.

The sample was blood. The source is a girl between 10 and 17 years old with multiple sclerosis.

The chain is built from TRBV15 and TRBJ2-7; 8 nucleotides agree with TRBD1. In germline, CDR1 is LNHNV, CDR2 YYDKDF (reference sequence). Losses at the gene ends were 1 base for V and 1 base for J; bases not matched to a gene: 3. CDR3 length equals 15 residues. In DNA form, the CDR3 reads TGTGCCACCAGCAGAGGGACAGGGATATCCTACGAGCAGTACTTC. This sequence encodes CATSRGTGISYEQYF.

V gene TRBV6-2 or TRBV6-3 combines with J gene TRBJ2-5; D is possibly TRBD1 (6 bases). Looked up from germline, CDR1 is MNHEY and CDR2 is SVGEGT. The CDR3 consists of 14 residues. Trimming removed 6 bases from V and 12 bases from J, with 23 bases in between. The CDR3 sequence: CASRLQPGTPGEYF. The CDR3 DNA is TGTGCCAGCAGACTACAACCGGGGACACCGGGCGAGTACTTC.

The rearrangement uses TRBV5-1 and TRBJ2-4; possible D gene TRBD2, 6 bases. The end of the DNA aligns better with TRBJ2-7, so the J call may be wrong. In germline, CDR1 is SGHRS, CDR2 YFSETQ. There are 14 residues in the CDR3. The CDR3 coding sequence is TGCGCCAGCAGCTTGGCGGGAGAGTTTGGCGAGCAGTACTTC. It specifies CASSLAGEFGEQYF.

The V call is TRBV11-2, the J call TRBJ2-7; D is perhaps TRBD1 (6 bases). CDR3 length equals 16 residues. V lost 3 bases, J lost 2 bases, and 17 bases lay in between. The germline CDR1 and CDR2 sequences are SGHAT and FQNNGV. CDR3 DNA: TGTGCCAGCAGCTTGGAACACAGGGCGTTCCCCTACGAGCAGTACTTC. Translation gives CASSLEHRAFPYEQYF.

The chain joins TRBV6-5 to TRBJ1-1; D is possibly TRBD1 (5 bases). The CDR3 totals 13 residues. V shed 6 bases and J shed 8 bases, with 16 bases lying between them. Germline V gene lookup returns CDR1 MNHEY and CDR2 SVGAGI. This CDR3 is CASRGRGAQEAFF. In nucleotides, the CDR3 is TGTGCCAGCAGGGGCAGAGGGGCGCAAGAAGCTTTCTTT.

This clonotype was seen a handful of times. The chain employs TRBV11-2 and TRBJ2-7, with TRBD1 identical over 8 bases. Trimming took 2 bases from V and 2 from J; bases not matched to a gene: 5. The CDR3 totals 15 residues. Germline values: CDR1 SGHAT, CDR2 FQNNGV. The CDR3 here is CASSLNRQGTYEQYF. CDR3 in DNA: TGTGCCAGCAGCTTAAATAGACAGGGGACCTACGAGCAGTACTTC.

The V and J genes are TRBV5-1 and TRBJ2-3; D is unresolved. The CDR3 length is 13 residues. Trimming took 7 bases from V and 3 from J, leaving 12 bases between them. Germline V lookup: CDR1 SGHRS, CDR2 YFSETQ. CDR3 protein: CASGILETDTQYF. The CDR3 nucleotides read TGCGCCAGCGGGATTCTTGAAACAGATACGCAGTATTTT.

This sequence joins TRBV10-3 and TRBJ2-3; 10 nucleotides match TRBD1. V lost 7 bases, J lost 6 bases, and 7 bases stayed unmatched. Germline loops: CDR1 ENHRY, CDR2 SYGVKD. This CDR3 contains 14 residues. The CDR3 spells CAINGDRGVDTQYF. The DNA for the CDR3 is TGTGCCATCAACGGGGACAGGGGAGTGGATACGCAGTATTTT.

This rearrangement joins TRBV6-5 to TRBJ1-1; 7 nucleotides align to TRBD1. V dropped 7 bases and J dropped 0; count of bases not matched to a gene: 8. Germline V gene lookup returns CDR1 MNHEY and CDR2 SVGAGI. There are 15 residues in the CDR3. The CDR3 DNA reads TGTGCCAGCATCTACAGGGGAGCCATGAACACTGAAGCTTTCTTT. Protein: CASIYRGAMNTEAFF.

V is TRBV5-1 and J is TRBJ2-7; 7 bases match TRBD1. CDR1 is SGHRS, CDR2 YFSETQ, per germline. CDR3 size: 15 residues. Unmatched junction bases numbered 9, after V lost 5 bases and J lost 1 base. The CDR3 DNA follows: TGCGCCAGCAGTCGGGACAGCCCCTCGTCCTACGAGCAGTACTTC. Residues: CASSRDSPSSYEQYF.

The rearrangement links TRBV6-6 to TRBJ1-1, with 7 bases lining up with TRBD1. Germline CDR1 and CDR2: MNHNY and SVGAGI (reference sequence). After removal of 6 bases from V and 5 bases from J, the junction contained 0 bases not matched to a gene. The CDR3 contains 11 residues. The CDR3 nucleotides are TGTGCCAGCAGGGACAGGACTGAAGCTTTCTTT. This translates into CASRDRTEAFF.

This sequence joins TRBV27 and TRBJ2-7; 9 bases align to TRBD1. Looked up from germline, CDR1 is MNHEY and CDR2 is SMNVEV (reference sequence). CDR3 length: 16 residues. V was pared by 4 bases and J by 4 bases, with 11 bases of the junction left unmatched. CDR3 sequence: CASSSDPGTGRYEQYF. The CDR3 DNA reads as TGTGCCAGCAGTTCTGACCCCGGGACAGGGCGGTACGAGCAGTACTTC.

V and J are TRBV29-1 and TRBJ2-7; 9 bases agree with TRBD1. The CDR3 has 13 amino acids. Trimming removed 7 bases from V and 1 base from J; junction bases left unmatched: 5. Germline lookup yields CDR1 SQVTM and CDR2 ANQGSEA. In DNA, the CDR3 is TGCAGCGCCAAGACAGGGGGGTCCTACGAGCAGTACTTC. Residues: CSAKTGGSYEQYF.

Comments on this clonotype: An end of the junction does not agree with germline; a read error may underlie this. This rearrangement joins TRBV28 to TRBJ1-2, with no clear D. CDR1 and CDR2 (germline): MDHEN, SYDVKM. The CDR3 length is 13 residues. The CDR3 DNA is TGTGCCAGCAGTTTTATGGGCAGCTATGGCTATACCTTC. Protein: CASSFMGSYGYTF.